This TCR beta chain was sequenced in a study of blood T cells in healthy people across ages (dated by TCRdb to between 2014 and 2017). Looking at the study overall: Template switching captured roughly one uniquely barcoded TCR beta cDNA molecule per two T cells in model experiments. Four age groups were formed from the donors: young (average approximately 15 years), middle-aged (approximately 39), aged (about 62) and long-lived (around 80). Two additional independent replicas of 1 million unique cDNA reads from the same blood draw were analyzed for two donors (one aged 18 to 29 and one aged 80 or older). To avoid experimental bias, donors of different ages were spread randomly across the sequencing lanes. The study measured age-related changes in TCR beta repertoire diversity using deep sequencing normalized with unique cDNA molecular identifiers.

The library was built by means of 5' RACE. Sequenced using an Illumina HiSeq 2500. A second roughly 6 to 12 cycle PCR used a sample-barcoded 5' primer and a J-beta primer mix. A template-switch 5' adaptor carrying 12 random nucleotides introduced a unique molecular identifier onto each TCR beta cDNA molecule. At least 2.5 million CDR3-containing paired-end reads were obtained from each sample. The Mint cDNA synthesis kit, primed by a TRBC-specific oligonucleotide, was used to synthesize first-strand cDNA from all RNA. Following uracil-DNA glycosylase treatment, a first 18-cycle PCR with universal primers M1SS and BC2_uni_R was performed on all cDNA. The study's own analysis went as follows. For normalization, 1 million high-quality reads, each with a distinct molecular identifier, were randomly selected from each sample. Instead of being binned into consensus sequences, reads that shared molecular identifiers were thrown out. MiTCR, run with a Q25 quality threshold and the strictest error-elimination algorithm, handled CDR3 identification, clonotype clustering and error correction. A nonparametric unseen species model with Euler transformation was used to estimate lower-bound total TCR beta diversity. TCRdb redid the processing of the public reads, applying fastp at Q25 and MiXCR, and retained in-frame beta chains. Rows with one shared CDR3 protein collapse into an entry with the most common genes and DNA. These V and J calls derive from TCRdb rather than the authors' analysis. For this sample the table gives about 1,800,000 distinct CDR3 sequences, of which 28% were detected only once. 7% to 9% of the sample comes from the top ten.

Details on this clonotype: Which antigen it targets is not known. Base qualities were left out, and no much larger clone turns up one base away.

The germline ends are 13 bases apart after V is trimmed by 9 bases and J by 3 bases. The CDR3 goes from the cysteine to the phenylalanine over 13 residues. The DNA shown is the 39-base CDR3, in frame from base 1. The germline V gene gives CDR1 as SGHRS and CDR2 as YFSETQ. What the study reported, not specific to this receptor: There was a strong correlation between observed TCR beta diversity and the percentage of naive T cells measured by flow cytometry. Because the CMV infection status of the donors was unknown, age-related changes in expanded clonotypes may potentially have been confounded. Compared with the aged group, more naive CD4+ T cells, fewer expanded clones and increased TCR diversity were shown by the long-lived group, suggesting age selection. As age increased, observed TCR beta diversity per million T cells dropped in a roughly linear way, and a significant reduction was already evident by age around 41. Bulk unsorted PBMC profiling prevented conclusive comparison of naive and antigen-experienced compartments. Estimates of total diversity based on one million sequenced T cells were regarded as lower bounds and as underestimates.

The roughly 42 donors, aged roughly 6 to 90 years, were systemically healthy Caucasian individuals from Russia. Approximately 9.3 milliliters of peripheral blood were drawn from each donor into EDTA-treated Vacutainer tubes. Ficoll-Paque density-gradient centrifugation was used to isolate PBMCs, with at least 7 million per sample. Total RNA was extracted from PBMCs with Trizol reagent, with at least 5.5 micrograms obtained per sample. The percentages of naive CD45RAhigh/CD27high T cells were determined by flow cytometry on a PBMC aliquot from every donor. This clonotype was sampled from a woman aged 25 to 39 in good health. Recombination linked TRBV5-1 to TRBJ2-4, with no D gene named confidently. Sequencing was carried out using blood. The CDR3 region has the sequence CAKPRRNKNIQYF. Read as DNA, the sequence is TGCGCCAAACCCCGGCGTAACAAAAACATTCAGTACTTC.